This T cell receptor (beta chain) is from a study of Ad26.COV2.S vaccination and SARS-CoV-2 variants. General study results and limits: Whether participants received vaccine or placebo, their non-spike TCR breadth was similar. Vaccinees showed greater spike-specific TCR breadth than placebo recipients.

Treatment here: around 19 received Ad26.COV2.S at low or high dose, single or two shots; 5 received placebo; per-sample allocation not given. The samples date from day 63 after the first vaccine or placebo injection. Donation was by an adult aged 18-55 years who was in Boston. Regarding this clone: Its antigen is not known.

Repertoires were generated with immunoSEQ multiplex PCR, while TCRdb's copy carries only in-frame clones and drops some. The profile covers about 680,000 clones, with around 89% appearing a single time and approximately 1.5% taken by the ten largest. The TCR originated in a person aged 18 to 59 who received the Ad26.COV2.S COVID-19 vaccine or a placebo. The specimen was peripheral blood, collected in a trial of Ad26.COV2.S vaccine versus placebo.

CDR3 bases: TGTGCCAGCAGTTTTCAGGGCGTACACTACGAGCAGTACTTC. This sequence encodes CASSFQGVHYEQYF. The J gene is TRBJ2-7, the V gene TRBV27; possibly TRBD1 for D (5 bases). The CDR3 consists of 14 residues. Germline V CDR1 and CDR2: MNHEY, SMNVEV (reference sequence). Trimming removed 3 bases at V and 3 bases at J, with 12 bases between.